These T cell receptor beta chains were read from a single sample in a study of cytomegalovirus exposure and HLA in healthy donors. Profiling relied on immunoSEQ multiplex PCR, and the TCRdb table lists in-frame clones only, not all of them. The table lists under 200,000 clones, almost 80% of them singletons. Sequencing used PBMCs. The source is a man aged 25-45 years in good health and CMV-seronegative. CDR3s include the opening cysteine and the closing phenylalanine or tryptophan. The order of the fields is CDR3 DNA, CDR3 protein, J gene, D gene, clone size, V gene. D genes are given only for firm matches. Expanded clones are given a class, and other clones once, few, many or no size at all.

CDR3 DNA: TGTGCCAGCAGCCCGGACAGAGTCGGTTCCCAGCCCCAGCATTTT; CDR3 protein: CASSPDRVGSQPQHF; J gene: TRBJ1-5; D gene: .; clone size: .; V gene: TRBV28
CDR3 DNA: TGTGCCAGCAGCCAAGATTGGCTAGCGGTACCCTACAATGAGCAGTTCTTC; CDR3 protein: CASSQDWLAVPYNEQFF; J gene: TRBJ2-1; D gene: TRBD2; clone size: .; V gene: TRBV14
CDR3 DNA: TGTGCCAGCAGCCCTGAACCCCCGAGGGATACGCAGTATTTT; CDR3 protein: CASSPEPPRDTQYF; J gene: TRBJ2-3; D gene: .; clone size: .; V gene: TRBV13
CDR3 DNA: TGTGCCAGCAGCTTGGCTCGGACAGGCCAAAGGGAGCAGTTCTTC; CDR3 protein: CASSLARTGQREQFF; J gene: TRBJ2-1; D gene: TRBD1; clone size: .; V gene: TRBV5-4
CDR3 DNA: TGTGCCATAAACAGCCGAGAGAACACTGAAGCTTTCTTT; CDR3 protein: CAINSRENTEAFF; J gene: TRBJ1-1; D gene: .; clone size: .; V gene: TRBV10-3
CDR3 DNA: TGCGCCAGCAGCTTGGACAGTAGGAACTATGGCTACACCTTC; CDR3 protein: CASSLDSRNYGYTF; J gene: TRBJ1-2; D gene: .; clone size: once; V gene: TRBV5-1
CDR3 DNA: TGTGCCAGCAGCTTAAATTATGCCGGGGAGCTGTTTTTT; CDR3 protein: CASSLNYAGELFF; J gene: TRBJ2-2; D gene: .; clone size: .; V gene: TRBV7-2
CDR3 DNA: TGTGCCAGTAGTCTACGACAGGGACGGGTTGAAAAACTGTTTTTT; CDR3 protein: CASSLRQGRVEKLFF; J gene: TRBJ1-4; D gene: TRBD1; clone size: .; V gene: TRBV19
CDR3 DNA: TGTGCCAGCAGCGCCTACAGGGGGCTGAACACTGAAGCTTTCTTT; CDR3 protein: CASSAYRGLNTEAFF; J gene: TRBJ1-1; D gene: TRBD1; clone size: .; V gene: TRBV5-6
CDR3 DNA: TGCGCCAGCAGCTTGAGCTGGCTAGCGGGGAACAATGAGCAGTTCTTC; CDR3 protein: CASSLSWLAGNNEQFF; J gene: TRBJ2-1; D gene: TRBD2; clone size: .; V gene: TRBV5-1
CDR3 DNA: TGTGCCAGCAGCCCCCGGACAGGCTCGGGCAGGACAGATACGCAGTATTTT; CDR3 protein: CASSPRTGSGRTDTQYF; J gene: TRBJ2-3; D gene: TRBD1; clone size: .; V gene: TRBV9
CDR3 DNA: TGTGCCTGGAGTGAGGACAGGTCCTTTCCTACGTCGCAGTACTTC; CDR3 protein: CAWSEDRSFPTSQYF; J gene: TRBJ2-7; D gene: TRBD1; clone size: .; V gene: TRBV30
CDR3 DNA: TGTGCCAGCAGCTCCGCAGGGACTAGCGGGGGTGAGCAGTTCTTC; CDR3 protein: CASSSAGTSGGEQFF; J gene: TRBJ2-1; D gene: TRBD2; clone size: .; V gene: TRBV7-3
CDR3 DNA: TGTGCCAGCAGTCTTGACAGGGGGTACGAGCAGTACTTC; CDR3 protein: CASSLDRGYEQYF; J gene: TRBJ2-7; D gene: TRBD1; clone size: .; V gene: TRBV5-5
CDR3 DNA: TGTGCCAGCAGAGGACAGGCTTTCTATGGCTACACCTTC; CDR3 protein: CASRGQAFYGYTF; J gene: TRBJ1-2; D gene: TRBD1; clone size: few; V gene: TRBV6-5
CDR3 DNA: TGTGCCAGCAGCTTAGGCGGGGGGCAACACGAGCAGTACTTC; CDR3 protein: CASSLGGGQHEQYF; J gene: TRBJ2-7; D gene: TRBD2; clone size: few; V gene: TRBV7-9
CDR3 DNA: TGCGCCAGCAGCCAAGCTGGACTAGCGGGGTCAAAAGAGACCCAGTACTTC; CDR3 protein: CASSQAGLAGSKETQYF; J gene: TRBJ2-5; D gene: TRBD2; clone size: .; V gene: TRBV4-1
CDR3 DNA: TGTGCCTGGAACCTGCCATCTAGGTACGAGCAGTACTTC; CDR3 protein: CAWNLPSRYEQYF; J gene: TRBJ2-7; D gene: .; clone size: .; V gene: TRBV30
CDR3 DNA: TGTGCCATCAGCGAACTAGACAGGGAGGCTGAAGCTTTCTTT; CDR3 protein: CAISELDREAEAFF; J gene: TRBJ1-1; D gene: TRBD1; clone size: .; V gene: TRBV10-3
CDR3 DNA: TGTGCCAGCAGCCGACTAGCGGAGACATGGTACGAGCAGTACTTC; CDR3 protein: CASSRLAETWYEQYF; J gene: TRBJ2-7; D gene: TRBD2; clone size: once; V gene: TRBV5-5
CDR3 DNA: TGTGCCAGCAGTTTATCCGGAGTTGGGAGCAATCAGCCCCAGCATTTT; CDR3 protein: CASSLSGVGSNQPQHF; J gene: TRBJ1-5; D gene: .; clone size: .; V gene: TRBV28
CDR3 DNA: TGTGCCAGCAGCTTAGCGCTAGGGAGATCGGAGACCCAGTACTTC; CDR3 protein: CASSLALGRSETQYF; J gene: TRBJ2-5; D gene: .; clone size: few; V gene: TRBV7-9
CDR3 DNA: TGTGCCTGGAGTGTAAAAGGTCCCGGGGGCTACACCTTC; CDR3 protein: CAWSVKGPGGYTF; J gene: TRBJ1-2; D gene: .; clone size: .; V gene: TRBV30
CDR3 DNA: TGTGCCTGGAGTTCCCCGACTTCGTACAATGAGCAGTTCTTC; CDR3 protein: CAWSSPTSYNEQFF; J gene: TRBJ2-1; D gene: .; clone size: .; V gene: TRBV30
CDR3 DNA: TGTGCCAGTAGTATTCTCCCCGGGTCTTATGGCTACACCTTC; CDR3 protein: CASSILPGSYGYTF; J gene: TRBJ1-2; D gene: .; clone size: .; V gene: TRBV19
CDR3 DNA: TGTGCCAGCGCCCGCCAGGGGGTCACTGAAGCTTTCTTT; CDR3 protein: CASARQGVTEAFF; J gene: TRBJ1-1; D gene: TRBD1; clone size: .; V gene: TRBV11-2
CDR3 DNA: TGTGCCAGCAGCTACTACGGGGAAGAAAAACTGTTTTTT; CDR3 protein: CASSYYGEEKLFF; J gene: TRBJ1-4; D gene: .; clone size: .; V gene: TRBV7-2
CDR3 DNA: TGCGCCAGCAGCCAAGGGGCAGAACCAACCTACGAGCAGTACTTC; CDR3 protein: CASSQGAEPTYEQYF; J gene: TRBJ2-7; D gene: .; clone size: .; V gene: TRBV4-1
CDR3 DNA: TGTGCCAGCAGCTGGGGAAGACAGGGGTGGACTAATGAAAAACTGTTTTTT; CDR3 protein: CASSWGRQGWTNEKLFF; J gene: TRBJ1-4; D gene: TRBD1; clone size: .; V gene: TRBV11-2
CDR3 DNA: TGTGCCAGTAGGGGGGACAGGGTGGGCACTGAAGCTTTCTTT; CDR3 protein: CASRGDRVGTEAFF; J gene: TRBJ1-1; D gene: TRBD1; clone size: .; V gene: TRBV19
CDR3 DNA: TGTGCCAGCAGTTCGAGGACAGGGTCTAGGCGGCAGCCCCAGCATTTT; CDR3 protein: CASSSRTGSRRQPQHF; J gene: TRBJ1-5; D gene: TRBD1; clone size: .; V gene: TRBV28
CDR3 DNA: TGTGCCAGCAGCCCACAGGGAACTGTTGGAAACACCATATATTTT; CDR3 protein: CASSPQGTVGNTIYF; J gene: TRBJ1-3; D gene: .; clone size: .; V gene: TRBV7-3
CDR3 DNA: TGTGCCAGCAGCTTGGGCGGGTTTAGCAATCAGCCCCAGCATTTT; CDR3 protein: CASSLGGFSNQPQHF; J gene: TRBJ1-5; D gene: .; clone size: .; V gene: TRBV5-5
CDR3 DNA: TGCGCCAGCAGCCAAGATATCGGGGGTTCAGGCAATCAGCCCCAGCATTTT; CDR3 protein: CASSQDIGGSGNQPQHF; J gene: TRBJ1-5; D gene: .; clone size: once; V gene: TRBV4-3
CDR3 DNA: TGTGCCAGCAGTGACGATGGGAGCTCCTATAATTCACCCCTCCACTTT; CDR3 protein: CASSDDGSSYNSPLHF; J gene: TRBJ1-6; D gene: .; clone size: .; V gene: TRBV25-1
CDR3 DNA: TGTGCCACCAGCTCTAGGACAGGGGATAATTCACCCCTCCACTTT; CDR3 protein: CATSSRTGDNSPLHF; J gene: TRBJ1-6; D gene: TRBD1; clone size: .; V gene: TRBV15
CDR3 DNA: TGCGCCAGCAGCCAAGCCGGACTAGCGGGACGAAATGAGCAGTTCTTC; CDR3 protein: CASSQAGLAGRNEQFF; J gene: TRBJ2-1; D gene: TRBD2; clone size: .; V gene: TRBV4-1
CDR3 DNA: TGCGCCAGCAGCTACACAGGTTCAACCTCCTACGAGCAGTACTTC; CDR3 protein: CASSYTGSTSYEQYF; J gene: TRBJ2-7; D gene: .; clone size: .; V gene: TRBV5-1
CDR3 DNA: TGTGCCAGCAGCGGACTAGCGGGGGTTGAGACCCAGTACTTC; CDR3 protein: CASSGLAGVETQYF; J gene: TRBJ2-5; D gene: TRBD2; clone size: .; V gene: TRBV7-9
CDR3 DNA: TGTGCCAGCAGTGACCCCCTCGAGCAGTACTTC; CDR3 protein: CASSDPLEQYF; J gene: TRBJ2-7; D gene: .; clone size: .; V gene: TRBV6-1
CDR3 DNA: TGTGCCAGCAGCTTGGTTATGTTAAACACTGAAGCTTTCTTT; CDR3 protein: CASSLVMLNTEAFF; J gene: TRBJ1-1; D gene: .; clone size: .; V gene: TRBV5-8
CDR3 DNA: TGTGCCAGCAGCTTAGGGGGGGATGCCAAAAACATTCAGTACTTC; CDR3 protein: CASSLGGDAKNIQYF; J gene: TRBJ2-4; D gene: .; clone size: .; V gene: TRBV7-2
CDR3 DNA: TGTGCCAGCAGAGATGGACAGGGATGGAGGGCTTTCTTT; CDR3 protein: CASRDGQGWRAFF; J gene: TRBJ1-1; D gene: TRBD1; clone size: .; V gene: TRBV6-5
CDR3 DNA: TGTGCCTGGAGTTCATCGGTGGGCTATCAGCCCCAGCATTTT; CDR3 protein: CAWSSSVGYQPQHF; J gene: TRBJ1-5; D gene: .; clone size: few; V gene: TRBV30
CDR3 DNA: TGTGCCAGCAGTGAAGGCGCAGGGGCGAACTATGGCTACACCTTC; CDR3 protein: CASSEGAGANYGYTF; J gene: TRBJ1-2; D gene: .; clone size: .; V gene: TRBV6-1
CDR3 DNA: TGTGCCAGCAGGTCGCTAGCGGGAGTACGCTACGAGCAGTACTTC; CDR3 protein: CASRSLAGVRYEQYF; J gene: TRBJ2-7; D gene: TRBD2; clone size: .; V gene: TRBV6-1
CDR3 DNA: TGTGCCAGCATTCAGACCACAGGGGCCACTGAAGCTTTCTTT; CDR3 protein: CASIQTTGATEAFF; J gene: TRBJ1-1; D gene: TRBD1; clone size: .; V gene: TRBV6-6
CDR3 DNA: TGTGCCAGTAGTACGACAGGCCTTAGTTCACCCCTCCACTTT; CDR3 protein: CASSTTGLSSPLHF; J gene: TRBJ1-6; D gene: .; clone size: .; V gene: TRBV19
CDR3 DNA: TGCAGCGTTGAAGGTATCGGCAGGGCGGCTTATGGCTACACCTTC; CDR3 protein: CSVEGIGRAAYGYTF; J gene: TRBJ1-2; D gene: .; clone size: .; V gene: TRBV29-1
CDR3 DNA: TGTGCCAGCAGCCTCCCCCGACTGGGGAACACTGAAGCTTTCTTT; CDR3 protein: CASSLPRLGNTEAFF; J gene: TRBJ1-1; D gene: .; clone size: .; V gene: TRBV7-2
CDR3 DNA: TGTGCCAGCAGCTTAGGGGACGTGGGGGGTTCACCCCTCCACTTT; CDR3 protein: CASSLGDVGGSPLHF; J gene: TRBJ1-6; D gene: .; clone size: .; V gene: TRBV7-9
CDR3 DNA: TGTGCCAGCAGCCTGTCGGGACACCTCTCCTACGAGCAGTACTTC; CDR3 protein: CASSLSGHLSYEQYF; J gene: TRBJ2-7; D gene: .; clone size: .; V gene: TRBV5-8
CDR3 DNA: TGCGCCAGCAGCTTCAATCGACAGGGGGCCGGGGCGGAGTTCTTC; CDR3 protein: CASSFNRQGAGAEFF; J gene: TRBJ2-1; D gene: TRBD1; clone size: .; V gene: TRBV5-1
CDR3 DNA: TGTGCCAGCAGCGGACAGGGGAATGAAAAACTGTTTTTT; CDR3 protein: CASSGQGNEKLFF; J gene: TRBJ1-4; D gene: TRBD1; clone size: .; V gene: TRBV6-5
CDR3 DNA: TGCGCCAGCAGCTTGAGGACAGGGGGCACAGATACGCAGTATTTT; CDR3 protein: CASSLRTGGTDTQYF; J gene: TRBJ2-3; D gene: TRBD1; clone size: once; V gene: TRBV5-1